This T cell receptor beta chain was sequenced during a study of blood T cell repertoires in COVID-19. Study context: Spain, Italy and the United States supplied samples that represented acute and convalescent COVID-19. The analysed material was cDNA or gDNA that came from T cells, B-cell-depleted T cells, or PBMCs.

Residents of around 24 US areas, aged roughly 18 to 89 years, made up the participants. The germline gives CDR1 MNHEY, CDR2 SMNVEV (reference sequence). V lost 5 bases, J lost 7 bases, and 10 bases stayed unmatched. The CDR3 totals 14 residues. The table came from immunoSEQ multiplex PCR; TCRdb's copy has only in-frame clones and leaves some out. The table lists almost 350,000 clones, about nine tenths of them singletons. This sequence joins TRBV27 and TRBJ1-2; 7 bases map to TRBD1. The receptor was derived from a woman aged 25-40 years who had been exposed to COVID-19. Sequencing input: PBMCs or T cells enriched from blood (not recorded which). This CDR3 reads CASSLRTGLSGYTF. CDR3 DNA: TGTGCCAGCAGTCTCCGGACAGGTCTATCTGGCTACACCTTC.